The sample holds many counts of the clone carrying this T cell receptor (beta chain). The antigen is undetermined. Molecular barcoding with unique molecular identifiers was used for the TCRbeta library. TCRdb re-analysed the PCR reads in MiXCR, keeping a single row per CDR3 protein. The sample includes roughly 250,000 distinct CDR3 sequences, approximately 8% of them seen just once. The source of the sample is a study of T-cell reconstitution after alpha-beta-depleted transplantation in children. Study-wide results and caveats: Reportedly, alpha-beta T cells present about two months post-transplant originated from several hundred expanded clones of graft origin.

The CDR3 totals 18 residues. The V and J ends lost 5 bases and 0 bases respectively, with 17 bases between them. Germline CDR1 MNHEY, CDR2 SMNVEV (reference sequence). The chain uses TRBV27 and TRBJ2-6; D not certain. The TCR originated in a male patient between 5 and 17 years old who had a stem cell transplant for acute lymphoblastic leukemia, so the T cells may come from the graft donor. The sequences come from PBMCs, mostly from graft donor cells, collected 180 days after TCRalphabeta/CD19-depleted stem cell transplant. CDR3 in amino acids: CASSGRQARLSGANVLTF. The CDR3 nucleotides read TGTGCCAGCAGTGGTCGACAAGCCCGACTCTCTGGGGCCAACGTCCTGACTTTC.